The T cell receptor (beta chain) described here comes from a study of cytomegalovirus exposure and HLA in healthy donors. Whole-study results and caveats: The study assumed roughly uniform donor sequencing depth for presence/absence analyses. The HLA-A and HLA-B alleles of most subjects were reportedly predicted accurately from TCR beta sequences. Further analysis, carried out later, found HLA-associated TCR beta chains more clonally expanded than equally common other chains.

PCR primers comprised 60 Vbeta and 13 Jbeta primers. TCRdb's table, derived via immunoSEQ multiplex PCR, lists solely in-frame clones and lacks some. The sample has some 150,000 clones; about two thirds are singletons. A note on this clone: What it binds is not known.

This CDR3 has 15 residues. Trimming removed 5 bases from V and 3 bases from J, with 15 bases in between. CDR1 and CDR2 from the germline V gene are SGHTA and FQGTGA. This TCR was sampled from a human donor in good health. Sequencing used PBMCs. J is TRBJ2-3 and V is TRBV7-3, with D tentatively TRBD2 (5 bases). CDR3 protein: CASSLLLPGTDTQYF. The DNA for the CDR3 is TGTGCCAGCAGCCTTCTTTTACCGGGGACAGATACGCAGTATTTT.